A single sample gave rise to the 14 T cell receptor beta chains below, sequenced in a study of Ad26.COV2.S vaccination and SARS-CoV-2 variants. Clones were sequenced by immunoSEQ multiplex PCR, and TCRdb holds only the in-frame ones, with some missing. The sample lists roughly 180,000 clones, roughly 87% seen once, with 5% to 7% in the top ten. Material: peripheral blood, obtained after recovery from COVID-19. The receptors here all came from a human donor who had recovered from COVID-19.

This chain joins TRBV25-1 and TRBJ1-2; TRBD1 might be the D (5 bases). The CDR3 is made up of 12 amino acids. Trimming removed 5 bases from V and 2 bases from J, with 6 bases in between. CDR1 MGHDK and CDR2 SYGVNS come from the germline V gene. CDR3 loop: CASSPGNYGYTF. DNA for the CDR3: TGTGCCAGCAGTCCAGGGAACTATGGCTACACCTTC.

The V gene is TRBV3-1 (or the pseudogene TRBV3-2), the J gene TRBJ2-3, with D possibly matching TRBD2 (6 bases). V lost 4 bases and J lost 5, with 13 bases in between. The CDR3 runs 14 residues. Per the germline V gene, CDR1 is LGHDT and CDR2 is YNNKEL (reference sequence). The DNA of the CDR3 is TGTGCCAGCAGCCGACTCCCCGGGGGAGATACGCAGTATTTT. Translating it yields CASSRLPGGDTQYF.

The chain couples TRBV27 to TRBJ2-1; TRBD1 matches at 7 bases. The CDR3 totals 14 residues. The J segment lost 4 bases and the V segment lost 5 bases, leaving 5 bases of the junction unmatched. Germline V lookup: CDR1 MNHEY, CDR2 SMNVEV (reference sequence). Here the CDR3 reads CASSRRDRYNEQFF. The DNA of the CDR3 is TGTGCCAGCAGTCGCCGGGACAGATACAATGAGCAGTTCTTC.

J is TRBJ2-5 and V is TRBV28, with D unclear. Trimming shortened V by 6 bases and J by 5 bases, and 16 bases separated the two germline ends. The CDR3 length is 14 residues. The germline CDR1 and CDR2 sequences are MDHEN and SYDVKM. Here the CDR3 reads CASSRLSSLETQYF. CDR3 nucleotide sequence: TGTGCCAGCAGCCGCCTTAGTAGCTTGGAGACCCAGTACTTC.

The gene calls are TRBV19 and TRBJ2-1, with TRBD2 matching over 8 bases. The CDR3 sequence is 15 residues long. With V trimmed by 5 bases and J by 7 bases, 10 bases remained unmatched. The germline CDR1 and CDR2 sequences are LNHDA and SQIVND (reference sequence). The CDR3, as DNA: TGTGCCAGTAGTTTGGGGGGTAGCGGGACGAATGAGCAGTTCTTC. This encodes CASSLGGSGTNEQFF.

The rearrangement uses TRBV9 and TRBJ2-1; 11 bases fit TRBD2. V shed 2 bases and J 6 bases; nucleotides not matched to a gene: 4. Germline-derived CDR1 and CDR2 are SGDLS and YYNGEE. CDR3 size: 15 residues. CDR3 in amino acids: CASSVLSGRGNEQFF. Here the CDR3 DNA reads TGTGCCAGCAGCGTCCTTAGCGGGAGGGGCAATGAGCAGTTCTTC. Full variable domain (rest looked up from reference TRBV9 and TRBJ2-1): DSGVTQTPKHLITATGQRVTLRCSPRSGDLSVYWYQQSLDQGLQFLIQYYNGEERAKGNILERFSAQQFPDLHSELNLSSLELGDSALYFCASSVLSGRGNEQFFGPGTRLTVL.

Regarding this clone: The junction and the germline gene differ at one end; a read error may be behind it. The chain recombines TRBV7-7 with TRBJ2-7; D unresolved. The CDR3 spans 11 residues. Germline values: CDR1 SSHAT, CDR2 FNYEAQ (reference sequence). CDR3 loop: CASSSFYEQYF. The CDR3 DNA reads TGTGCTAGCAGCTCTTTTTACGAGCAGTACTTC.

The genes are TRBV7-9 and TRBJ2-2; 9 positions agree with TRBD1. CDR3 length equals 15 residues. V gave up 8 bases and J gave up 5 bases; unmatched junction bases: 9. Germline V gives CDR1 SEHNR, CDR2 FQNEAQ (reference sequence). The CDR3 reads CASLRTGVETGELFF. As DNA, the CDR3 is TGTGCCAGCCTCCGGACAGGGGTGGAAACCGGGGAGCTGTTTTTT.

The V and J genes are TRBV29-1 and TRBJ2-2; no clear D. V shed 6 bases and J shed 0 bases, with 11 bases lying between them. CDR1 and CDR2 (germline): SQVTM, ANQGSEA. The CDR3 has 14 amino acids. The CDR3 DNA reads as TGCAGCGTCAGGCCGTACTCGAACACCGGGGAGCTGTTTTTT. Amino acids: CSVRPYSNTGELFF.

This clone appeared a few times. The J gene is TRBJ2-1, the V gene TRBV19, with a weak D call TRBD2 (5 bases). The CDR3 is 13 residues long. Germline V gives CDR1 LNHDA, CDR2 SQIVND (reference sequence). V gave up 10 bases and J gave up 7 bases, with 17 bases separating them. This CDR3 is CATALGEGNEQFF. The CDR3 nucleotides read TGTGCCACAGCCCTAGGCGAGGGAAATGAGCAGTTCTTC.

The chain recombines TRBV6-5 with TRBJ2-1, with TRBD1 identical over 8 bases. After removal of 0 bases from V and 5 bases from J, the junction contained 0 bases not matched to a gene. CDR3 size: 14 residues. Germline V gene sequence: CDR1 MNHEY, CDR2 SVGAGI. CDR3 in amino acids: CASSYSTGDNEQFF. For the CDR3, the DNA is TGTGCCAGCAGTTACTCGACAGGGGACAATGAGCAGTTCTTC.

The CDR3 DNA sequence: TGTGCCAGCAGTTATGACTCTAAGAACTATGGCTACACCTTC. This translates into CASSYDSKNYGYTF. This chain joins TRBV6-2 or TRBV6-3 and TRBJ1-2, with no clear D. Trimming pared 3 bases from V and 2 bases from J, leaving 10 bases between. The germline CDR1 and CDR2 sequences are MNHEY and SVGEGT. The CDR3 spans 14 residues.

The chain links TRBV30 to TRBJ1-3; D remains ambiguous. Per germline, CDR1 GTSNPN and CDR2 SVGIG (reference sequence). The CDR3 length is 13 residues. V lost 2 bases to trimming and J lost 0 bases, with 5 bases between them. Written as DNA, the CDR3 is TGTGCCTGGAGTCTCGGCTCTGGAAACACCATATATTTT. Encoded protein: CAWSLGSGNTIYF.

The chain employs TRBV24-1 and TRBJ2-5, with 8 bases identical to TRBD2. The germline V gene encodes CDR1 KGHDR and CDR2 SFDVKD. CDR3 length: 13 amino acids. The trim removed 9 bases at V and 2 bases at J, leaving 4 bases unmatched. CDR3 sequence: CATGLAAQETQYF. The CDR3 DNA follows: TGTGCCACCGGACTAGCAGCACAAGAGACCCAGTACTTC.